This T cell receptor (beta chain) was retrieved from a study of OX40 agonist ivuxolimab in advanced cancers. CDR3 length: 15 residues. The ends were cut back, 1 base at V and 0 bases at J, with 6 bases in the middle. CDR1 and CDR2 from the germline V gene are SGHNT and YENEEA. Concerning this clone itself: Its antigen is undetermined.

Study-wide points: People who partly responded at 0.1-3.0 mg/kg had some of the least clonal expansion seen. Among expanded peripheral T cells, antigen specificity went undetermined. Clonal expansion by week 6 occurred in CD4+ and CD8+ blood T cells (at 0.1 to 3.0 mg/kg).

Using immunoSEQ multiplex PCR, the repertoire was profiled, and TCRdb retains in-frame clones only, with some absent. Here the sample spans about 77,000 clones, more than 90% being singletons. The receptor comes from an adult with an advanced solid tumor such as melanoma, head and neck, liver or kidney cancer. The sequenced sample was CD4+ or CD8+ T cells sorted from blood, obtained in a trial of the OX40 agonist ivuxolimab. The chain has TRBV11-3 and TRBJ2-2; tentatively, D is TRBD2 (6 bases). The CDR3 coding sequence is TGTGCCAGCAGCTTAGGCGGGACGAACACCGGGGAGCTGTTTTTT. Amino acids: CASSLGGTNTGELFF.